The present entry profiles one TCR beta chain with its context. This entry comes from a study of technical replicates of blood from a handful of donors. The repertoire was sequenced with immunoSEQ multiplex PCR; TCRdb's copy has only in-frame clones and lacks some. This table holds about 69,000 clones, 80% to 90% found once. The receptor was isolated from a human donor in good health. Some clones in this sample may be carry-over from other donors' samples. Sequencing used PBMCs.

Here the CDR3 DNA reads TGTGCCAGCAGCTTCTACGGGGGGGCCGGGTACGAGCAGTACTTC. Protein sequence: CASSFYGGAGYEQYF. The genes are TRBV11-2 and TRBJ2-7; 8 bases fit TRBD2. CDR3 length: 15 residues. J lost 4 bases, V lost 3 bases, and 8 bases had no gene match. CDR1 SGHAT and CDR2 FQNNGV come from the germline V gene.